These 17 T cell receptor beta chains were all obtained from the same sample, sequenced in a study of T cell changes during pregnancy in multiple sclerosis. Assay: immunoSEQ multiplex PCR; the TCRdb copy retains only in-frame clones and omits some. The sample carries about 110,000 clones, 85% to 95% recorded once. The sequenced sample was peripheral blood, obtained in the third trimester of pregnancy. All receptors come from a female donor in good health, enrolled as a control in a pregnancy study.

The chain recombines TRBV9 with TRBJ2-5, with TRBD2 matching over 8 bases. V was clipped by 0 bases and J by 5 bases; unmatched bases: 6. Germline CDR1 is SGDLS and CDR2 is YYNGEE. This CDR3 has 15 residues. CDR3 bases: TGTGCCAGCAGCGTAGGTAGCGGGGCGGTGGAGACCCAGTACTTC. It codes for CASSVGSGAVETQYF. The full variable domain, rest sourced from reference TRBV9 and TRBJ2-5, is DSGVTQTPKHLITATGQRVTLRCSPRSGDLSVYWYQQSLDQGLQFLIQYYNGEERAKGNILERFSAQQFPDLHSELNLSSLELGDSALYFCASSVGSGAVETQYFGPGTRLLVL.

The chain has TRBV4-2 and TRBJ1-1, with 7 bases lining up with TRBD1. Germline V gene sequence: CDR1 LGHNA, CDR2 YNFKEQ. The length of the CDR3 is 14 residues. Trimming at V came to 2 bases and at J to 5 bases, leaving 5 bases not matched to a gene. The CDR3 loop is CASSQSQGETEAFF. As DNA, the CDR3 is TGTGCCAGCAGCCAATCCCAGGGGGAGACTGAAGCTTTCTTT.

The CDR3 here is CASSLAYSYGYTF. The CDR3 region has the DNA TGTGCCAGCAGCTTAGCTTACTCCTATGGCTACACCTTC. J is TRBJ1-2 and V is TRBV7-2; D is unresolved. Germline CDR1 SGHTA, CDR2 FQGNSA. With 0 bases removed from V and 4 bases from J, the gap between germline ends came to 6 bases. The CDR3 is 13 residues long.

The chain carries TRBV9 and TRBJ2-1, with D perhaps matching TRBD1 (6 bases). CDR3 length: 17 amino acids. Germline values: CDR1 SGDLS, CDR2 YYNGEE. V lost 3 bases, J lost 6 bases, and 22 bases lay in between. CDR3 nucleotide sequence: TGTGCCAGCAGCGCCGTTGGATGGGGGACAACGTCCAATGAGCAGTTCTTC. This gives the protein CASSAVGWGTTSNEQFF.

The chain links TRBV10-2 to TRBJ2-7; 7 bases line up with TRBD2. The ends lost 3 bases at V and 3 bases at J; junction bases unmatched: 8. This CDR3 has 15 amino acids. Germline V CDR1 and CDR2: WSHSY, SAAADI. The CDR3: CASSDPGLNYYEQYF. CDR3 nucleotide sequence: TGCGCCAGCAGTGACCCGGGACTAAATTACTACGAGCAGTACTTC.

The rearrangement joins TRBV6-6 to TRBJ2-7; possibly TRBD1 for D (6 bases). Trimming stripped 7 bases from V and 2 bases from J, with 18 bases between. This CDR3 has 15 amino acids. Germline lookup yields CDR1 MNHNY and CDR2 SVGAGI (reference sequence). As DNA, the CDR3 is TGTGCCAGCACAACTCCAAAACAGGGTCCCTACGAGCAGTACTTC. Translation: CASTTPKQGPYEQYF.

The chain joins TRBV10-3 to TRBJ2-7, with 9 bases aligning to TRBD1. This CDR3 has 15 amino acids. V dropped 3 bases and J dropped 5; count of bases not matched to a gene: 8. CDR1 is ENHRY and CDR2 is SYGVKD in the germline V gene. The DNA of the CDR3 is TGTGCCATCAGTGAAGGGACAGGGAGGAGGAACGAGCAGTACTTC. Protein sequence: CAISEGTGRRNEQYF.

J is TRBJ2-1 and V is TRBV6-5, with 10 bases fitting TRBD1. Germline V gene sequence: CDR1 MNHEY, CDR2 SVGAGI. V lost 2 bases, J lost 7 bases, and 5 bases stayed unmatched. The CDR3 has 15 residues. The CDR3 spells CASSYRQGARNEQFF. The DNA for the CDR3 is TGTGCCAGCAGTTACAGACAGGGGGCGAGAAATGAGCAGTTCTTC.

The chain has TRBV30 and TRBJ1-6; D is ambiguous. Trimming cost V 0 bases and J 10 bases, with 13 bases left between them. Per the germline V gene, CDR1 is GTSNPN and CDR2 is SVGIG (reference sequence). CDR3 length: 14 residues. DNA of the CDR3: TGTGCCTGGAGTGTACCGTCGGCGGGGTCACCCCTCCACTTT. Amino acid sequence: CAWSVPSAGSPLHF.

The J gene is TRBJ1-2, the V gene TRBV2; D is possibly TRBD1 (5 bases). The CDR3 runs 11 residues. Deletions cut 9 bases from V and 4 bases from J, with 9 bases between. Germline assignment: CDR1 SNHLY and CDR2 FYNNEI. The CDR3 nucleotides read TGTGCCAGAACAGGCAGCTATGGCTACACCTTC. It encodes CARTGSYGYTF. The whole variable domain, remainder taken from reference TRBV2 and TRBJ1-2, is EPEVTQTPSHQVTQMGQEVILRCVPISNHLYFYWYRQILGQKVEFLVSFYNNEISEKSEIFDDQFSVERPDGSNFTLKIRSTKLEDSAMYFCARTGSYGYTFGSGTRLTVV.

A note on this clone: The same CDR3 also results from other DNA sequences found in this sample. The rearrangement links TRBV27 to TRBJ2-7; 7 bases match TRBD1. In germline, CDR1 is MNHEY, CDR2 SMNVEV (reference sequence). The V gene end was trimmed by 8 bases and the J gene end by 3 bases; junction bases not matched to a gene: 7. The CDR3 has 13 amino acids. CDR3 DNA sequence: TGTGCCAGCGGTGCACGGGACAGCTACGAGCAGTACTTC. Translating it yields CASGARDSYEQYF.

The chain has TRBV11-2 and TRBJ2-5, with a possible D match to TRBD2 (7 bases). Looked up from germline, CDR1 is SGHAT and CDR2 is FQNNGV. Deletions cut 3 bases from V and 4 bases from J, with 12 bases between. This CDR3 comprises 14 residues. The DNA of the CDR3 is TGTGCCAGCAGCTTCCGCGGGGGCGGAGAGACCCAGTACTTC. Translating it yields CASSFRGGGETQYF.

The CDR3 DNA is TGTGCCAGCAGCGATGGAGCGGGGGCTTACGATGAGCAGTTCTTC. Its translation: CASSDGAGAYDEQFF. This chain links TRBV9 with TRBJ2-1; 8 bases agree with TRBD2. CDR1 and CDR2 (germline): SGDLS, YYNGEE. V dropped 3 bases and J dropped 8; count of bases not matched to a gene: 10. The CDR3 sequence is 15 residues long.

The V and J genes are TRBV19 and TRBJ1-4; 7 bases align to TRBD1. The CDR3 extends over 14 amino acids. Germline lookup yields CDR1 LNHDA and CDR2 SQIVND (reference sequence). V shed 3 bases and J 4 bases; nucleotides not matched to a gene: 2. The CDR3 DNA reads as TGTGCCAGTAGTATTGACAGGGATAATGAAAAACTGTTTTTT. This translates into CASSIDRDNEKLFF. The variable domain in full, completed from reference TRBV19 and TRBJ1-4, reads DGGITQSPKYLFRKEGQNVTLSCEQNLNHDAMYWYRQDPGQGLRLIYYSQIVNDFQKGDIAEGYSVSREKKESFPLTVTSAQKNPTAFYLCASSIDRDNEKLFFGSGTQLSVL.

The chain carries TRBV5-1 and TRBJ1-2; D uncertain. The CDR3 is 13 residues long. The V gene lost 0 bases and the J gene lost 6 bases, with 9 bases spanning the gap. In germline, CDR1 is SGHRS, CDR2 YFSETQ. The CDR3 coding sequence is TGCGCCAGCAGCTTGGCCAGGACTGATGGCTACACCTTC. Encoded protein: CASSLARTDGYTF.

The J gene is TRBJ1-1, the V gene TRBV2, with D tentatively TRBD1 (5 bases). The germline gives CDR1 SNHLY, CDR2 FYNNEI. V lost 2 bases to trimming and J lost 6 bases, with 13 bases between them. The CDR3 is 14 amino acids. The CDR3: CASSESGAWAEAFF. CDR3 bases: TGTGCCAGCAGTGAAAGTGGGGCTTGGGCTGAAGCTTTCTTT.

The CDR3 loop reads CASSVVGQGKYNEQFF. The CDR3 nucleotides read TGTGCCAGCAGCGTAGTTGGACAGGGGAAATACAATGAGCAGTTCTTC. The rearrangement links TRBV9 to TRBJ2-1; TRBD1 aligns across 9 bases. V trimming: 0 bases; J trimming: 4 bases; junction bases outside the gene matches: 5. From germline, CDR1 is SGDLS and CDR2 YYNGEE. The CDR3 runs 16 residues.